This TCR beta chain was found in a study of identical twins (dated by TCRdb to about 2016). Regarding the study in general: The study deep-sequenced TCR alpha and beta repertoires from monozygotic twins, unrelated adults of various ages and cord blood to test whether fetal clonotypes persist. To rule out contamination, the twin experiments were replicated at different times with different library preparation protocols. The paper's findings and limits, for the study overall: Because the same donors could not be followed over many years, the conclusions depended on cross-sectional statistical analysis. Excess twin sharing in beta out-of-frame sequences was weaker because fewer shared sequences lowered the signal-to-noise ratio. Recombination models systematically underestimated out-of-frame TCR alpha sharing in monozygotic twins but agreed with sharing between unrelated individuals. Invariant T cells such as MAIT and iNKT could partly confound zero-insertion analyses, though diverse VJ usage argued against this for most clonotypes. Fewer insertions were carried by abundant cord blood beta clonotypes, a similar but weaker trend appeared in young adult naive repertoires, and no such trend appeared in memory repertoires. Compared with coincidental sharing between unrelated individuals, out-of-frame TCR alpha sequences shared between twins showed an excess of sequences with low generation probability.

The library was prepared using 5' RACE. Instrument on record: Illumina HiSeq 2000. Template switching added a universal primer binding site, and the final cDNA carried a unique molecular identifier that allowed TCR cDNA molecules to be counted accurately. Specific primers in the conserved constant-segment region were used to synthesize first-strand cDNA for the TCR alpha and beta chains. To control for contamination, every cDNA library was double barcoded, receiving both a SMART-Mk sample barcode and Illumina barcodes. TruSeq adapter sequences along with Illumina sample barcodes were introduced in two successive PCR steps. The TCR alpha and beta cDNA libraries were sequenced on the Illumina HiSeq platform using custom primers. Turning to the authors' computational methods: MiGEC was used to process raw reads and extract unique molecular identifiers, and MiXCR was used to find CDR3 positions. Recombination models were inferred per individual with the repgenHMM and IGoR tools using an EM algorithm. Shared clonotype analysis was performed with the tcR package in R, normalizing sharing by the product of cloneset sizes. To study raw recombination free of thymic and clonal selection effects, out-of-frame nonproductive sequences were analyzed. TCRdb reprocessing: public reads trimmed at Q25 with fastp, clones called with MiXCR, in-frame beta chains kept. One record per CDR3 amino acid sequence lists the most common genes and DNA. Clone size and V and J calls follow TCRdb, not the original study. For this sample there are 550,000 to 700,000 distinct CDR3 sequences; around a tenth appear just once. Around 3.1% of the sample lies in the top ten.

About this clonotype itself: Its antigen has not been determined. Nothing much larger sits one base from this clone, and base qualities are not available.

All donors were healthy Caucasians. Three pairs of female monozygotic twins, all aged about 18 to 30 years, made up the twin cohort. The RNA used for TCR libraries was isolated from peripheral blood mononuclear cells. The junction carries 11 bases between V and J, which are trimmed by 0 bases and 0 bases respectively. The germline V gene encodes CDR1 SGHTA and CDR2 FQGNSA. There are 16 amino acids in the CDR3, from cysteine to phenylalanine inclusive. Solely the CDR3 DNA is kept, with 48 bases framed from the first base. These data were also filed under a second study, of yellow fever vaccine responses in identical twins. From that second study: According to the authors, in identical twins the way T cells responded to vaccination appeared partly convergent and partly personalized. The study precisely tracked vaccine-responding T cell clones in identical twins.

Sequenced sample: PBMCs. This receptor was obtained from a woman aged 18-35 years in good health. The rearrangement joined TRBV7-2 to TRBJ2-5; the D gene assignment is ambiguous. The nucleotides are TGTGCCAGCAGCTTAGCGTCACAGCAGTACCAAGAGACCCAGTACTTC. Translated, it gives CASSLASQQYQETQYF. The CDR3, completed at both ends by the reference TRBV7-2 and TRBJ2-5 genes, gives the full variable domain GAGVSQSPSNKVTEKGKDVELRCDPISGHTALYWYRQSLGQGLEFLIYFQGNSAPDKSGLPSDRFSAERTGGSVSTLTIQRTQQEDSAVYLCASSLASQQYQETQYFGPGTRLLVL.